Here is one TCR beta chain with its context. Per the germline V gene, CDR1 is MNHEY and CDR2 is SMNVEV (reference sequence). The junction had 6 bases not matched to a gene; V was cut back by 3 bases and J by 3 bases. The CDR3 has 15 amino acids. This sample is part of a study of CD8 T cells in Susac syndrome. Random-hexamer reverse transcription was applied to roughly 0.5 to 1 ug RNA. TCRdb ran MiXCR on the immunoSEQ multiplex PCR reads and lists one entry per CDR3 protein. The sample consists of 150,000 to 200,000 distinct CDR3 sequences, around nine tenths of them appearing once. Under recently defined diagnostic criteria, the patients with Susac syndrome qualified as having definite or probable disease.

Sample: CD4+ T cells from PBMCs. The TCR was taken from a human donor with Susac syndrome. The chain combines TRBV27 with TRBJ1-1; TRBD1 matches at 8 bases. The CDR3 DNA reads TGTGCCAGCAGTTTCCGAGACAGGGGATACACTGAAGCTTTCTTT. Protein sequence: CASSFRDRGYTEAFF.